Shown below are 17 T cell receptor beta chains from a single sample sequenced in a study of blood T cell repertoires in COVID-19. Profiled with immunoSEQ multiplex PCR; TCRdb holds only in-frame clones, not every one. The data hold some 140,000 clones, with 84% observed a single time. Material for sequencing was PBMCs or T cells enriched from blood (not recorded which). Receptors originate from a man in his forties or fifties with acute COVID-19.

This chain links TRBV28 with TRBJ2-6; 15 nucleotides align to TRBD2. CDR3 length equals 16 residues. After removal of 6 bases from V and 11 bases from J, the junction contained 8 bases not matched to a gene. The germline CDR1 and CDR2 sequences are MDHEN and SYDVKM. The CDR3 sequence: CASSTGTSGRSHVLTF. The CDR3 nucleotides are TGTGCCAGCAGCACCGGGACTAGCGGGAGGTCCCACGTCCTGACTTTC.

V usage is TRBV7-2 and J usage is TRBJ2-1; 11 positions match TRBD2. J was trimmed by 7 bases and V by 5 bases; bases with no gene match: 10. The CDR3 runs to 16 residues. Germline V gene data show CDR1 as SGHTA and CDR2 as FQGNSA. CDR3 DNA sequence: TGTGCCAGCAGCCCTACCCTAGCGGGAGGTAAAAATGAGCAGTTCTTC. Translated: CASSPTLAGGKNEQFF.

The V and J genes are TRBV15 and TRBJ2-7, with TRBD2 matching 9 bases. This CDR3 contains 15 residues. CDR1 LNHNV and CDR2 YYDKDF come from the germline V gene (reference sequence). V shed 4 bases and J 5 bases; nucleotides not matched to a gene: 9. CDR3 DNA: TGTGCCACCAGCATCACCCCTAGCGGGAAAAACGAGCAGTACTTC. Protein: CATSITPSGKNEQYF.

The chain has TRBV7-2 and TRBJ2-3; 11 nucleotides align to TRBD1. Trimming removed 1 base from V and 2 bases from J; junction bases left unmatched: 5. The CDR3 length is 17 residues. Germline lookup yields CDR1 SGHTA and CDR2 FQGNSA. CDR3 nucleotides: TGTGCCAGCAGCTTAGGGACAGGGGGCGGAAACACAGATACGCAGTATTTT. As protein: CASSLGTGGGNTDTQYF.

The chain uses TRBV2 and TRBJ1-2; D unclear. The CDR3 runs to 16 residues. From germline, CDR1 is SNHLY and CDR2 FYNNEI. V was pared by 2 bases and J by 2 bases, with 15 bases between. The CDR3 region is CASSERLGPTNYGYTF. The CDR3 DNA reads TGTGCCAGCAGTGAACGGCTTGGGCCCACGAACTATGGCTACACCTTC.

This sequence joins TRBV4-3 and TRBJ1-6; unclear D gene. The CDR3 extends over 13 amino acids. CDR1 and CDR2 from the germline V gene are LGHNA and YSLEER. V was shortened by 1 base and J by 7 bases, with 5 bases between the two germline ends. In DNA, the CDR3 is TGCGCCAGCAGCCAAGCGAGGAATTCACCCCTCCACTTT. It codes for CASSQARNSPLHF.

This clone was recorded once. The rearrangement uses TRBV10-3 and TRBJ2-1; possible D gene TRBD1, 6 bases. Germline assignment: CDR1 ENHRY and CDR2 SYGVKD. The CDR3 is made up of 13 amino acids. Trimming removed 3 bases at V and 7 bases at J, with 10 bases between. In DNA, the CDR3 is TGTGCCATCAGTGACAGGGGCTCGAATGAGCAGTTCTTC. Its translation is CAISDRGSNEQFF.

The CDR3: CASSQRELGTDTQYF. The CDR3 DNA reads TGCGCCAGCAGCCAGAGGGAATTAGGCACAGATACGCAGTATTTT. V usage is TRBV4-1 and J usage is TRBJ2-3; D may be TRBD2 (5 bases). This CDR3 comprises 15 residues. Trimming shortened V by 3 bases and J by 1 base, and 11 bases separated the two germline ends. From germline, CDR1 is MGHRA and CDR2 YSYEKL.

This rearrangement joins TRBV9 to TRBJ2-5; D is perhaps TRBD2 (5 bases). V lost 0 bases to trimming and J lost 5 bases, with 11 bases between them. The CDR3 spans 14 residues. Germline CDR1 is SGDLS and CDR2 is YYNGEE. This chain's CDR3 is CASSVGRIRETQYF. CDR3 DNA: TGTGCCAGCAGCGTAGGGAGGATCCGGGAGACCCAGTACTTC.

The V call is TRBV19, the J call TRBJ2-7, with 9 bases aligning to TRBD1. The CDR3 is 15 residues long. CDR1 and CDR2 from the germline V gene are LNHDA and SQIVND (reference sequence). Trimming at V came to 3 bases and at J to 3 bases, leaving 6 bases not matched to a gene. CDR3 region: CASSMEDRGGYEQYF. In DNA form, the CDR3 reads TGTGCCAGTAGTATGGAGGACAGGGGCGGCTACGAGCAGTACTTC.

J is TRBJ2-1 and V is TRBV5-6; D unclear. The CDR3 has 14 residues. Trimming pared 2 bases from V and 5 bases from J, leaving 11 bases between. Germline CDR1 and CDR2: SGHDT and YYEEEE. CDR3: CASSFRQIDNEQFF. The CDR3 bases are TGTGCCAGCAGCTTCAGGCAGATCGACAATGAGCAGTTCTTC.

The rearrangement joins TRBV18 to TRBJ2-2; D is ambiguous. V was trimmed by 3 bases and J by 2 bases, leaving 7 bases between them. The CDR3 extends over 14 amino acids. Germline V gives CDR1 KGHSH, CDR2 LQKENI. The CDR3 protein is CASSPSTNTGELFF. The CDR3 DNA follows: TGTGCCAGCTCACCCTCGACAAACACCGGGGAGCTGTTTTTT.

The chain has TRBV19 and TRBJ2-1, with TRBD2 matching over 8 bases. Per the germline V gene, CDR1 is LNHDA and CDR2 is SQIVND (reference sequence). CDR3 length: 15 residues. J was trimmed by 8 bases and V by 5 bases; bases with no gene match: 11. The CDR3 sequence is CASSVPGLEGHEQFF. The CDR3, as DNA: TGTGCCAGTAGTGTCCCGGGACTAGAGGGGCATGAGCAGTTCTTC. The whole variable domain, remainder taken from reference TRBV19 and TRBJ2-1, is DGGITQSPKYLFRKEGQNVTLSCEQNLNHDAMYWYRQDPGQGLRLIYYSQIVNDFQKGDIAEGYSVSREKKESFPLTVTSAQKNPTAFYLCASSVPGLEGHEQFFGPGTRLTVL.

The V call is TRBV9, the J call TRBJ2-3, with D perhaps matching TRBD1 (5 bases). With 2 bases removed from V and 0 bases from J, the gap between germline ends came to 7 bases. Per germline, CDR1 SGDLS and CDR2 YYNGEE. This CDR3 has 14 amino acids. This CDR3 reads CASSVQGSTDTQYF. CDR3 nucleotides: TGTGCCAGCAGCGTTCAGGGTAGCACAGATACGCAGTATTTT.

This clone has a single count. The V call is TRBV6-5, the J call TRBJ1-1; D is ambiguous. This CDR3 region has 11 residues. Germline loops: CDR1 MNHEY, CDR2 SVGAGI. V lost 4 bases and J 5 bases, leaving 5 bases between the germline ends. Written as DNA, the CDR3 is TGTGCCAGCAGTTCCCCAACTGAAGCTTTCTTT. Translating gives CASSSPTEAFF.

The chain has TRBV10-3 and TRBJ2-5; maybe TRBD2 (6 bases). The germline gives CDR1 ENHRY, CDR2 SYGVKD. This CDR3 has 13 residues. Trimming removed 8 bases from V and 2 bases from J, with 12 bases in between. The CDR3 loop is CAIAGKGQETQYF. CDR3 nucleotides: TGTGCCATCGCGGGAAAGGGACAAGAGACCCAGTACTTC.

The chain is built from TRBV6-5 and TRBJ1-1, with no clear D. Germline-derived CDR1 and CDR2 are MNHEY and SVGAGI. CDR3 length equals 10 residues. The ends were cut back, 10 bases at V and 12 bases at J, with 15 bases in the middle. CDR3 sequence: CAIGEGSSFF. CDR3 coding DNA: TGTGCCATCGGGGAGGGTTCGTCTTTCTTT.